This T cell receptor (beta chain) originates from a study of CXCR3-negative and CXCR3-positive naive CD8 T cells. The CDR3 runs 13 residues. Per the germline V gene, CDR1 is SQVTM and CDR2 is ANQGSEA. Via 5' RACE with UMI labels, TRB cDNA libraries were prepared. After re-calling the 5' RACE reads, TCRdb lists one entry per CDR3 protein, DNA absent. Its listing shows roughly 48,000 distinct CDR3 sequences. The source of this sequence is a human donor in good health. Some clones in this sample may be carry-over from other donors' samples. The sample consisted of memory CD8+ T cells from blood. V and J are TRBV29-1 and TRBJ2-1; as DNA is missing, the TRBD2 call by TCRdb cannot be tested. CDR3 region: CSVASGGVNEQFF.